This paragraph covers one TCR beta chain sequence. Its specificity is not known. This entry comes from a study of cytotoxic CD8 clonotypes in ibrutinib-treated CLL. Repertoires were generated with immunoSEQ multiplex PCR, while TCRdb's copy carries only in-frame clones and drops some. The table shows approximately 320,000 clones, with 67% occurring only once. Study results and caveats: Public clonotypes were seen rarely and were contracted or stable on treatment. At baseline, clonality was higher than in age-matched healthy donors and correlated with CD8+ counts. Whereas clonality rose at ibrutinib response, it declined toward baseline at progression.

The V end was cut by 4 bases, the J end by 1 base, with 4 bases between. In germline, CDR1 is MGHDK, CDR2 SYGVNS. The CDR3 is 12 amino acids. The chain couples TRBV25-1 to TRBJ1-1, with D unclear. The sequence came from a human donor with chronic lymphocytic leukemia. This sample comprised PBMCs, obtained after 36 months of ibrutinib treatment. CDR3: CASSVSNTEAFF. In DNA, the CDR3 is TGTGCCAGCAGTGTATCGAACACTGAAGCTTTCTTT.